Following are 21 T cell receptor beta chains from one sample sequenced in a study of blood T cell repertoires in COVID-19 (dated by TCRdb to 2019 to 2021). Libraries were made using the immunoSEQ multiplex PCR assay. What TCRdb holds here is the immuneACCESS table cut down to in-frame rearrangements. Part of the clones is not present; checked against another copy, under half of the missing clones reflect an unresolved V gene, and the others are unexplained. The sample records about 290,000 clones, around 92% of which are singletons. Of the sample, 11% is held by the ten largest clones. The sample was peripheral blood. All receptors derive from a young woman with COVID-19, enrolled during active disease.

This chain joins TRBV6-5 and TRBJ2-7, with D hard to call. Per the germline V gene, CDR1 is MNHEY and CDR2 is SVGAGI. The CDR3 consists of 15 residues. V lost 5 bases, J lost 0 bases, and 14 bases lay in between. CDR3 nucleotides: TGTGCCAGCAGTCGCCCAACATCTAGCTCCTACGAGCAGTACTTC. Its translation: CASSRPTSSSYEQYF.

The chain uses TRBV4-1 and TRBJ1-6; D is uncertain. CDR3 length equals 13 residues. From germline, CDR1 is MGHRA and CDR2 YSYEKL. The V and J ends lost 1 base and 6 bases respectively, with 4 bases between them. CDR3 nucleotides: TGCGCCAGCAGCCAAGGGGCTAATTCACCCCTCCACTTT. This codes for CASSQGANSPLHF.

This clone was detected a few times. V usage is TRBV19 and J usage is TRBJ2-7, with a possible D match to TRBD2 (5 bases). The germline V gene has CDR1 LNHDA and CDR2 SQIVND (reference sequence). The CDR3 covers 14 residues. Deletions cut 3 bases from V and 2 bases from J, with 11 bases between. CDR3 in amino acids: CASSMTPGAYEQYF. CDR3 coding DNA: TGTGCCAGTAGTATGACACCCGGGGCCTACGAGCAGTACTTC. The complete variable domain, with remaining parts taken from reference TRBV19 and TRBJ2-7, reads DGGITQSPKYLFRKEGQNVTLSCEQNLNHDAMYWYRQDPGQGLRLIYYSQIVNDFQKGDIAEGYSVSREKKESFPLTVTSAQKNPTAFYLCASSMTPGAYEQYFGPGTRLTVT.

V is TRBV5-1 and J is TRBJ1-1; tentatively, D is TRBD1 (5 bases). Trimming took 4 bases from V and 10 from J, leaving 20 bases between them. This CDR3 comprises 14 residues. CDR1 is SGHRS and CDR2 is YFSETQ in the germline V gene. The CDR3 sequence is CASSPRQFIGAAFF. CDR3 in DNA: TGCGCCAGCAGCCCACGACAGTTTATAGGGGCAGCTTTCTTT. The full variable domain, completed using reference TRBV5-1 and TRBJ1-1, is KAGVTQTPRYLIKTRGQQVTLSCSPISGHRSVSWYQQTPGQGLQFLFEYFSETQRNKGNFPGRFSGRQFSNSRSEMNVSTLELGDSALYLCASSPRQFIGAAFFGQGTRLTVV.

J is TRBJ2-4 and V is TRBV6-5; 7 bases match TRBD1. The germline V gene encodes CDR1 MNHEY and CDR2 SVGAGI. V was pared by 10 bases and J by 15 bases, with 12 bases of the junction left unmatched. The CDR3 loop spans 11 amino acids. The CDR3 here is CAIQIGGERYF. CDR3 DNA: TGTGCCATCCAGATAGGGGGCGAGAGGTACTTC.

The genes are TRBV9 and TRBJ1-2; 7 bases match TRBD1. After removal of 0 bases from V and 3 bases from J, the junction contained 2 bases not matched to a gene. The CDR3 length is 14 residues. Germline V gene sequence: CDR1 SGDLS, CDR2 YYNGEE. CDR3 in DNA: TGTGCCAGCAGCGTAGAGGGGGCTTACTATGGCTACACCTTC. Its translation: CASSVEGAYYGYTF.

J is TRBJ1-2 and V is TRBV18; D not resolved. The V and J ends lost 2 bases and 3 bases respectively, with 7 bases between them. Per the germline V gene, CDR1 is KGHSH and CDR2 is LQKENI. There are 13 residues in the CDR3. CDR3 region: CASSPSLDYGYTF. In DNA form, the CDR3 reads TGTGCCAGCTCACCAAGCTTGGACTATGGCTACACCTTC.

The chain joins TRBV18 to TRBJ1-2, with 7 bases matching TRBD1. Germline values: CDR1 KGHSH, CDR2 LQKENI. The length of the CDR3 is 15 residues. The V segment lost 0 bases and the J segment 5 bases; nucleotides outside the gene matches: 6. The DNA for the CDR3 is TGTGCCAGCTCACCACCGATGAAGGGGGCTTATGGCTACACCTTC. Its translation is CASSPPMKGAYGYTF.

The chain has TRBV14 and TRBJ2-1; D call uncertain. This CDR3 contains 13 residues. Germline V gives CDR1 SGHDN, CDR2 FVKESK. Deletions cut 0 bases from V and 9 bases from J, with 9 bases between. CDR3 residues: CASSQERVGEQFF. CDR3 DNA sequence: TGTGCCAGCAGCCAAGAACGGGTGGGTGAGCAGTTCTTC.

The rearrangement joins TRBV6-2 or TRBV6-3 to TRBJ2-5, with 9 positions matching TRBD2. The V segment lost 2 bases and the J segment 2 bases; nucleotides outside the gene matches: 3. There are 15 residues in the CDR3. Germline V lookup: CDR1 MNHEY, CDR2 SVGEGT. CDR3 DNA sequence: TGTGCCAGCAGTTACAGGCTAGCGGGGCAAGAGACCCAGTACTTC. This translates into CASSYRLAGQETQYF.

This chain's CDR3 is CASKQAPRAGIDEQFF. Here the CDR3 DNA reads TGTGCCAGCAAGCAGGCCCCCAGGGCAGGGATTGATGAGCAGTTCTTC. This chain links TRBV28 with TRBJ2-1; maybe TRBD1 (5 bases). Per the germline V gene, CDR1 is MDHEN and CDR2 is SYDVKM. The CDR3 spans 16 residues. Trimming cost V 7 bases and J 8 bases, with 24 bases left between them.

The J gene is TRBJ1-6, the V gene TRBV9, with TRBD1 matching over 7 bases. J gave up 9 bases and V 0 bases, and 6 bases lay outside the gene matches. The CDR3 spans 15 residues. The germline V gene encodes CDR1 SGDLS and CDR2 YYNGEE. The CDR3 loop reads CASSVGNRGGSPLHF. CDR3 coding DNA: TGTGCCAGCAGCGTAGGGAACAGGGGTGGTTCACCCCTCCACTTT. The complete variable domain, with remaining parts taken from reference TRBV9 and TRBJ1-6, reads DSGVTQTPKHLITATGQRVTLRCSPRSGDLSVYWYQQSLDQGLQFLIQYYNGEERAKGNILERFSAQQFPDLHSELNLSSLELGDSALYFCASSVGNRGGSPLHFGNGTRLTVT.

The rearrangement uses TRBV5-1 and TRBJ2-3, with D perhaps TRBD1 (6 bases). The CDR3 extends over 15 amino acids. The V end lost 4 bases, the J end lost 2 bases, and 14 bases lay between the germline ends. Per germline, CDR1 SGHRS and CDR2 YFSETQ. This CDR3 is CASSRGRGTTDTQYF. The CDR3 coding sequence is TGCGCCAGCAGCCGGGGAAGGGGGACCACAGATACGCAGTATTTT.

The rearrangement links TRBV7-9 to TRBJ2-2; D possibly corresponds to TRBD1 (5 bases). The CDR3 covers 15 residues. CDR1 SEHNR and CDR2 FQNEAQ come from the germline V gene (reference sequence). Trimming cost V 3 bases and J 6 bases, with 14 bases left between them. CDR3 DNA: TGTGCCAGCAGCTTGGGCTTCAGGGAATCCGGGGAGCTGTTTTTT. Translated: CASSLGFRESGELFF.

The chain carries TRBV21-1 and TRBJ1-5. TRBV21-1 counts as a pseudogene. This CDR3 comprises 18 residues. The CDR3 coding sequence is TGTGCCAGCAGCCAAATGTCGGGGTCCGCGGTCGGGCATCAGCCCCAGCATTTT. The encoded protein is CASSQMSGSAVGHQPQHF.

To note about this clone: Other DNA sequences from this sample encode an identical CDR3 as well. This sequence joins TRBV27 and TRBJ1-2; 9 positions agree with TRBD1. V lost 3 bases, J lost 5 bases, and 1 base stayed unmatched. CDR3 length: 13 amino acids. The V gene's germline CDR1 is MNHEY and CDR2 SMNVEV (reference sequence). As DNA, the CDR3 is TGTGCCAGCAGTTTTGGGACAGGGTATGGCTACACCTTC. The encoded protein is CASSFGTGYGYTF.

The CDR3 DNA reads as TGTGCCAGCAGTGAAGGGGAGGGGTCCTCTGGAAACACCATATATTTT. This translates into CASSEGEGSSGNTIYF. The genes are TRBV25-1 and TRBJ1-3; possibly TRBD1 for D (5 bases). There are 16 residues in the CDR3. CDR1 is MGHDK and CDR2 is SYGVNS in the germline V gene. Trimming removed 2 bases at V and 0 bases at J, with 11 bases between.

In its sample, this clone was seen once. The chain couples TRBV6-6 to TRBJ2-1; TRBD2 is a possible D gene (7 bases). Germline assignment: CDR1 MNHNY and CDR2 SVGAGI (reference sequence). The CDR3 contains 14 residues. Trimming shortened V by 6 bases and J by 7 bases, and 16 bases separated the two germline ends. The CDR3 is CASSAGGRGNEQFF. The DNA for the CDR3 is TGTGCCAGCAGCGCCGGGGGGCGCGGTAATGAGCAGTTCTTC.

The chain links TRBV3-1 (or the pseudogene TRBV3-2) to TRBJ2-7, with 14 positions matching TRBD2. This CDR3 has 17 residues. J lost 4 bases, V lost 4 bases, and 9 bases had no gene match. Per germline, CDR1 LGHDT and CDR2 YNNKEL (reference sequence). The CDR3 loop reads CASSPYGLAGGGYEQYF. The CDR3 DNA sequence: TGTGCCAGCAGCCCCTACGGACTAGCGGGAGGTGGGTACGAGCAGTACTTC.

The gene calls are TRBV5-6 and TRBJ2-1, with TRBD1 matching 7 bases. CDR3 size: 14 residues. CDR1 is SGHDT, CDR2 YYEEEE, per germline. Trimming at V came to 6 bases and at J to 2 bases, leaving 5 bases not matched to a gene. The CDR3 DNA is TGTGCCAGCATCCACCAGGGGGCCTACAATGAGCAGTTCTTC. Amino acid sequence: CASIHQGAYNEQFF. Full variable domain (rest looked up from reference TRBV5-6 and TRBJ2-1): DAGVTQSPTHLIKTRGQQVTLRCSPKSGHDTVSWYQQALGQGPQFIFQYYEEEERQRGNFPDRFSGHQFPNYSSELNVNALLLGDSALYLCASIHQGAYNEQFFGPGTRLTVL.

The chain combines TRBV10-3 with TRBJ1-2; maybe TRBD1 (5 bases). Germline CDR1 and CDR2: ENHRY and SYGVKD. The CDR3 loop spans 14 amino acids. V dropped 8 bases and J dropped 2 bases, with 15 bases sitting between them. CDR3 residues: CAISLGTENYGYTF. DNA for the CDR3: TGTGCCATCTCTCTTGGGACTGAAAACTATGGCTACACCTTC.